Below, 15 T cell receptor beta chains from the same sample are listed, as sequenced in a study of blood T cell repertoires in COVID-19. Sequenced by immunoSEQ multiplex PCR; TCRdb stores in-frame clones only, minus some. The data contain roughly 30,000 clones, roughly 88% of them singletons. The sample was peripheral blood. The receptors come from a human donor in a cohort sampled during active COVID-19.

In this sample, this clone turned up once. V gene TRBV7-6 combines with J gene TRBJ2-7, with D possibly matching TRBD1 (6 bases). The CDR3 contains 14 residues. Trimming took off 0 bases at V and 2 bases at J, with 8 bases between the two ends. The germline V gene encodes CDR1 SGHVS and CDR2 FNYEAQ. CDR3 DNA sequence: TGTGCCAGCAGCTTAGCGGCAGGGGCCTACGAGCAGTACTTC. Translation gives CASSLAAGAYEQYF.

The CDR3 nucleotides read TGTGCCACCGGGCAGTGGCGCAATCAGCCCCAGCATTTT. Protein sequence: CATGQWRNQPQHF. V is TRBV15 and J is TRBJ1-5; D is uncertain. V was pared by 8 bases and J by 2 bases, with 10 bases between. Germline V gene data show CDR1 as LNHNV and CDR2 as YYDKDF (reference sequence). The CDR3 consists of 13 residues.

The chain recombines TRBV19 with TRBJ1-5; TRBD1 might be the D (5 bases). This CDR3 is built from 13 residues. From germline, CDR1 is LNHDA and CDR2 SQIVND (reference sequence). The germline V and J ends were trimmed by 5 bases and 2 bases, with 7 bases remaining between them. Written as DNA, the CDR3 is TGTGCCAGTAGTGAACAGGGCAATCAGCCCCAGCATTTT. It encodes CASSEQGNQPQHF.

In this sample, this clone turned up a few times. Additional DNA sequences in this sample encode the identical CDR3. The chain is built from TRBV4-3 and TRBJ2-3, with D maybe TRBD2 (6 bases). V lost 0 bases and J 1 base, leaving 11 bases between the germline ends. The CDR3 has 16 residues. In germline, CDR1 is LGHNA, CDR2 YSLEER. CDR3 loop: CASSQERTGGTDTQYF. DNA of the CDR3: TGCGCCAGCAGCCAAGAACGGACGGGGGGCACAGATACGCAGTATTTT.

This chain joins TRBV30 and TRBJ1-5; D gene ambiguous. CDR1 GTSNPN and CDR2 SVGIG come from the germline V gene (reference sequence). The V end was cut by 2 bases, the J end by 2 bases, with 7 bases between. The CDR3 consists of 13 residues. The CDR3 DNA reads as TGTGCCTGGAGTCACATGGGCAATCAGCCCCAGCATTTT. Its translation: CAWSHMGNQPQHF.

V usage is TRBV7-2 and J usage is TRBJ1-1; 10 nucleotides match TRBD1. With V trimmed by 5 bases and J by 5 bases, 5 bases remained unmatched. The CDR3 is 14 residues long. Germline CDR1 is SGHTA and CDR2 is FQGNSA. In DNA form, the CDR3 reads TGTGCCAGCAGCCGGACAGGGGGAGGGACTGAAGCTTTCTTT. Amino acid sequence: CASSRTGGGTEAFF.

V is TRBV6-5 and J is TRBJ1-2, with TRBD1 matching 9 bases. This CDR3 is 13 amino acids long. J was trimmed by 7 bases and V by 6 bases; bases with no gene match: 6. CDR1 MNHEY and CDR2 SVGAGI come from the germline V gene. The CDR3 here is CASRSQGALGYTF. DNA of the CDR3: TGTGCCAGCAGATCACAGGGGGCGCTTGGCTACACCTTC.

V is TRBV4-3 and J is TRBJ2-2; 10 bases are shared with TRBD1. The V gene's germline CDR1 is LGHNA and CDR2 YSLEER. This CDR3 is built from 15 residues. V dropped 4 bases and J dropped 1; count of bases not matched to a gene: 0. CDR3 nucleotide sequence: TGCGCCAGCAGCCGGGACAGGGGGAACACCGGGGAGCTGTTTTTT. Its protein product is CASSRDRGNTGELFF.

The chain has TRBV7-9 and TRBJ1-5, with 11 bases fitting TRBD1. Germline values: CDR1 SEHNR, CDR2 FQNEAQ (reference sequence). With 5 bases clipped from V and 4 bases from J, the junction kept 7 bases outside the gene matches. The CDR3 sequence is 16 residues long. CDR3 sequence: CASSGSGQGANQPQHF. CDR3 in DNA: TGTGCCAGCAGCGGCTCCGGACAGGGGGCTAATCAGCCCCAGCATTTT.

The rearrangement joins TRBV4-1 to TRBJ2-3, with 15 bases identical to TRBD2. The CDR3 runs to 19 residues. V lost 4 bases, J lost 1 base, and 9 bases stayed unmatched. CDR1 MGHRA and CDR2 YSYEKL come from the germline V gene. The CDR3 sequence: CASSRTGLAGGLGTDTQYF. In DNA, the CDR3 is TGCGCCAGCAGCCGGACCGGACTAGCGGGGGGGCTCGGCACAGATACGCAGTATTTT.

This clone occurred a few times. The chain links TRBV5-1 to TRBJ2-5; TRBD2 aligns across 11 bases. V dropped 7 bases and J dropped 2; count of bases not matched to a gene: 10. The CDR3 is 16 amino acids. Per the germline V gene, CDR1 is SGHRS and CDR2 is YFSETQ. Here the CDR3 reads CASDKGGLAAQETQYF. In nucleotides, the CDR3 is TGCGCCAGCGATAAAGGGGGACTAGCGGCTCAAGAGACCCAGTACTTC.

Here the CDR3 reads CASSKGATQYF. CDR3 in DNA: TGTGCCAGCAGCAAGGGGGCGACCCAGTACTTC. This chain joins TRBV12-3 or TRBV12-4 and TRBJ2-5, with TRBD1 matching over 7 bases. The CDR3 has 11 residues. V gave up 6 bases and J gave up 7 bases; unmatched junction bases: 2.

This chain uses TRBV5-1 with TRBJ2-3, with TRBD1 matching 9 bases. The CDR3 has 20 residues. Germline V gene data show CDR1 as SGHRS and CDR2 as YFSETQ. J gave up 3 bases and V 0 bases, and 17 bases lay outside the gene matches. The CDR3 DNA reads TGCGCCAGCAGCTTGGATCTGACAGGGGGTCGGATAGGGAGGACAGATACGCAGTATTTT. Protein product: CASSLDLTGGRIGRTDTQYF.

The chain links TRBV5-1 to TRBJ2-5; 11 bases align to TRBD2. Per germline, CDR1 SGHRS and CDR2 YFSETQ. The CDR3 covers 17 residues. V lost 4 bases to trimming and J lost 2 bases; unmatched junction nucleotides: 10. CDR3 sequence: CASSRTGTSGPQETQYF. CDR3 bases: TGCGCCAGCAGCCGGACCGGGACTAGCGGTCCTCAAGAGACCCAGTACTTC.

This clone was picked up one time. The chain links TRBV7-3 to TRBJ1-1; TRBD1 matches at 8 bases. In germline, CDR1 is SGHTA, CDR2 FQGTGA. V gave up 6 bases and J gave up 3 bases; unmatched junction bases: 6. The CDR3 is 14 amino acids. The CDR3 bases are TGTGCCAGCAGAACAGGGGGTCAGGACACTGAAGCTTTCTTT. Translation: CASRTGGQDTEAFF.